This T cell receptor beta chain is from a study of blood T cell repertoires in COVID-19. The CDR3 runs 15 residues. Unmatched junction bases numbered 7, after V lost 2 bases and J lost 9 bases. Germline CDR1 is SNHLY and CDR2 is FYNNEI. This clone was seen only a few times. Libraries were prepared by immunoSEQ multiplex PCR; TCRdb keeps only in-frame clonotypes and omits some of them. The sample lists roughly 430,000 clones, about 88% occurring once. The chain links TRBV2 to TRBJ2-1, with 10 nucleotides matching TRBD1. The TCR comes from a woman between 18 and 30 years old who had been exposed to COVID-19. Source material: PBMCs or T cells enriched from blood (not recorded which). This chain's CDR3 is CASSETDRGIFEQFF. DNA of the CDR3: TGTGCCAGCAGTGAAACGGACAGGGGGATATTTGAGCAGTTCTTC.